Listed here are 14 T cell receptor beta chains from one sample, sequenced in a study of cytomegalovirus exposure and HLA in healthy donors. Amplification used 60 Vbeta primers and 13 Jbeta primers. The table came from immunoSEQ multiplex PCR; TCRdb's copy has only in-frame clones and leaves some out. The data contain around 180,000 clones, around 77% of them singletons. Sequencing input: PBMCs. The receptors here all came from a man aged 55 to 70 in good health and CMV-seronegative.

As regards this clone: Other DNA variants within this sample encode the same CDR3. The rearrangement joins TRBV5-1 to TRBJ2-7; TRBD2 matches 9 bases. The CDR3 is 15 amino acids. The trim removed 0 bases at V and 2 bases at J, leaving 3 bases unmatched. Germline CDR1 is SGHRS and CDR2 is YFSETQ. This CDR3 reads CASSLGLAGTYEQYF. As DNA, the CDR3 is TGCGCCAGCAGCTTGGGGCTAGCGGGAACCTACGAGCAGTACTTC.

On this clone: Different DNA sequences within this sample yield the same CDR3. This chain joins TRBV18 and TRBJ1-1, with D unclear. This CDR3 has 13 amino acids. Germline V gene lookup returns CDR1 KGHSH and CDR2 LQKENI. The V gene lost 3 bases and the J gene lost 1 base, with 6 bases spanning the gap. Here the CDR3 DNA reads TGTGCCAGCTCACCGGGGAGGAACACTGAAGCTTTCTTT. Translating gives CASSPGRNTEAFF.

This chain connects TRBV28 to TRBJ2-1, with a tentative D call TRBD1 (5 bases). Trimming left V 4 bases short and J 7 bases short, with 8 bases between. This CDR3 contains 12 residues. The germline gives CDR1 MDHEN, CDR2 SYDVKM. CDR3 protein: CASSSQANEQFF. The CDR3 DNA reads TGTGCCAGCAGTTCACAGGCTAATGAGCAGTTCTTC. Variable domain in full (rest from reference TRBV28 and TRBJ2-1): DVKVTQSSRYLVKRTGEKVFLECVQDMDHENMFWYRQDPGLGLRLIYFSYDVKMKEKGDIPEGYSVSREKKERFSLILESASTNQTSMYLCASSSQANEQFFGPGTRLTVL.

V and J are TRBV27 and TRBJ1-5; possibly TRBD1 for D (5 bases). The germline gives CDR1 MNHEY, CDR2 SMNVEV (reference sequence). Between the trimmed V and J ends, which lost 6 bases and 9 bases, there was a span of 18 bases. The CDR3 loop spans 14 amino acids. CDR3 nucleotide sequence: TGTGCCAGCAGACTAAGGGGTGTCTCGGGGCCCCAGCATTTT. Residues: CASRLRGVSGPQHF.

The chain has TRBV30 and TRBJ2-1; 8 bases match TRBD2. Unmatched junction bases numbered 3, after V lost 2 bases and J lost 6 bases. Germline assignment: CDR1 GTSNPN and CDR2 SVGIG (reference sequence). The CDR3 has 13 residues. In DNA form, the CDR3 reads TGTGCCTGGAGTCCGGGGGGGTCCAATGAGCAGTTCTTC. Amino acids: CAWSPGGSNEQFF.

The rearrangement links TRBV4-2 to TRBJ2-1, with 7 bases identical to TRBD1. The CDR3 spans 15 residues. V dropped 0 bases and J dropped 9; count of bases not matched to a gene: 8. CDR1 is LGHNA and CDR2 is YNFKEQ in the germline V gene. In nucleotides, the CDR3 is TGTGCCAGCAGCCAAGATCTTCGAGGGGGCAGTGAGCAGTTCTTC. It is translated as CASSQDLRGGSEQFF.

V is TRBV5-1 and J is TRBJ1-2; TRBD1 matches at 11 bases. Germline assignment: CDR1 SGHRS and CDR2 YFSETQ. J lost 7 bases, V lost 4 bases, and 6 bases had no gene match. The CDR3 extends over 14 amino acids. CDR3 DNA: TGCGCCAGCAGCCCGGGACAGGGGGACTCTGGCTACACCTTC. This translates into CASSPGQGDSGYTF.

This clone showed up just once. Here the CDR3 DNA reads TGCGCCAGCAGCGGTGGACAGGGAGGTAACTATGGCTACACCTTC. Translated, it gives CASSGGQGGNYGYTF. This chain joins TRBV5-1 and TRBJ1-2; 8 bases agree with TRBD1. Losses at the gene ends were 4 bases for V and 1 base for J; bases not matched to a gene: 6. Per the germline V gene, CDR1 is SGHRS and CDR2 is YFSETQ. The CDR3 has 15 residues.

The rearrangement uses TRBV19 and TRBJ2-7, with 12 bases aligning to TRBD2. The CDR3 covers 16 residues. CDR1 and CDR2 (germline): LNHDA, SQIVND (reference sequence). V trimming: 6 bases; J trimming: 6 bases; junction bases outside the gene matches: 12. The CDR3: CASSRQLTSGRGEQYF. Here the CDR3 DNA reads TGTGCCAGTAGCCGGCAATTGACTAGCGGGAGAGGCGAGCAGTACTTC. The full variable domain, completed using reference TRBV19 and TRBJ2-7, is DGGITQSPKYLFRKEGQNVTLSCEQNLNHDAMYWYRQDPGQGLRLIYYSQIVNDFQKGDIAEGYSVSREKKESFPLTVTSAQKNPTAFYLCASSRQLTSGRGEQYFGPGTRLTVT.

V is TRBV10-1 and J is TRBJ2-5, with D uncertain. Germline V gene lookup returns CDR1 WNHNN and CDR2 SYGVQD (reference sequence). Trimming cost V 0 bases and J 5 bases, with 7 bases left between them. This CDR3 spans 13 amino acids. The CDR3 loop reads CASSESTEETQYF. CDR3 nucleotide sequence: TGCGCCAGCAGTGAGTCGACGGAGGAGACCCAGTACTTC.

This clone was counted between two and nine times. The chain uses TRBV27 and TRBJ1-1, with TRBD1 matching 8 bases. The germline V gene has CDR1 MNHEY and CDR2 SMNVEV (reference sequence). The CDR3 consists of 15 residues. The ends lost 5 bases at V and 3 bases at J; junction bases unmatched: 8. The CDR3 protein is CASSAEQGGDTEAFF. The CDR3 DNA follows: TGTGCCAGCAGTGCCGAACAGGGGGGGGACACTGAAGCTTTCTTT.

The CDR3 DNA reads as TGTGCCAGCACCCCACGGACTAGCGGGAGTAGGAATGAGCAGTTCTTC. Encoded protein: CASTPRTSGSRNEQFF. The rearrangement joins TRBV9 to TRBJ2-1, with 13 bases that match TRBD2. This CDR3 is 16 amino acids long. V shed 6 bases and J 7 bases; nucleotides not matched to a gene: 10. Per the germline V gene, CDR1 is SGDLS and CDR2 is YYNGEE.

This clone was seen a few times. The rearrangement uses TRBV7-7 and TRBJ2-5; the match to TRBD2 covers 8 bases. After removal of 1 base from V and 5 bases from J, the junction contained 6 bases not matched to a gene. CDR1 and CDR2 from the germline V gene are SSHAT and FNYEAQ (reference sequence). The CDR3 is 15 residues long. CDR3 region: CASSLGAGAAETQYF. Here the CDR3 DNA reads TGTGCCAGCAGCTTAGGAGCGGGGGCCGCGGAGACCCAGTACTTC.

This clone was detected a few times. At one of its ends the junction is not consistent with the germline gene, which may arise from a read error. V is TRBV6-1 and J is TRBJ1-6, with TRBD1 as a possible D gene (5 bases). Germline V gives CDR1 MNHNS, CDR2 SASEGT. The CDR3 spans 14 residues. CDR3 residues: CASTEGTYNSPLNF. The CDR3, as DNA: TGTGCCAGCACGGAGGGGACCTATAATTCACCCCTCAACTTT.